The text below deals with one TCR beta chain. A much larger clone differs by one base, so this may be a read error. The data belong to a study of molecular identifiers for immune sequencing clone quantification. The CDR3 runs 16 residues. CDR1 is SGHVS and CDR2 is FQNEAQ in the germline V gene. Sorting isolated naive CD8 T cells as CD8+CD4-CCR7+CD45RA+ events. From the PCR reads, TCRdb called clonotypes with MiXCR, one entry per CDR3 protein. The sample shows more than 450,000 distinct CDR3 sequences, around 23% of them seen only once. The clonotype comes from a human donor in good health. Some libraries in this study had Jurkat cell RNA spiked in. Sequencing was done on a sample of naive CD8+ T cells from blood, with Jurkat cell RNA spiked in. Subset specified: FACS-sorted CD8+CD4-CCR7+CD45RA+ naive T cells. The chain joins TRBV7-8 to TRBJ1-1; tentatively, D is TRBD1 (5 bases). Written as DNA, the CDR3 is TGTGCCAGCAGCTTAGCGCTGGGACGGACAAACACTGTAGCTTTCTTT. Translating it yields CASSLALGRTNTVAFF.